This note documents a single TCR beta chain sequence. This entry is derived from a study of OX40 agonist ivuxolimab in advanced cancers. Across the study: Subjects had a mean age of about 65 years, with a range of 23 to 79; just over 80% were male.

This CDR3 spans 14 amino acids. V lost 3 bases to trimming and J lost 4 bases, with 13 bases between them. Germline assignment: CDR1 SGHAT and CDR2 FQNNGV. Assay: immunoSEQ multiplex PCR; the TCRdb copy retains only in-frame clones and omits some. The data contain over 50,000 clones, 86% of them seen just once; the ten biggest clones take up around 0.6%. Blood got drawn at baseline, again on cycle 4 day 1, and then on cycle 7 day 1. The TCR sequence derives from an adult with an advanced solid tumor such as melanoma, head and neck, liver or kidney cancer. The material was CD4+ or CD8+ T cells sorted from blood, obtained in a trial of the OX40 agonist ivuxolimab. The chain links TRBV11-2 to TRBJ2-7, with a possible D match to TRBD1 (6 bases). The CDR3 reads CASSLDSSAYEQYF. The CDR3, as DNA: TGTGCCAGCAGCTTGGACAGTTCCGCATACGAGCAGTACTTC.